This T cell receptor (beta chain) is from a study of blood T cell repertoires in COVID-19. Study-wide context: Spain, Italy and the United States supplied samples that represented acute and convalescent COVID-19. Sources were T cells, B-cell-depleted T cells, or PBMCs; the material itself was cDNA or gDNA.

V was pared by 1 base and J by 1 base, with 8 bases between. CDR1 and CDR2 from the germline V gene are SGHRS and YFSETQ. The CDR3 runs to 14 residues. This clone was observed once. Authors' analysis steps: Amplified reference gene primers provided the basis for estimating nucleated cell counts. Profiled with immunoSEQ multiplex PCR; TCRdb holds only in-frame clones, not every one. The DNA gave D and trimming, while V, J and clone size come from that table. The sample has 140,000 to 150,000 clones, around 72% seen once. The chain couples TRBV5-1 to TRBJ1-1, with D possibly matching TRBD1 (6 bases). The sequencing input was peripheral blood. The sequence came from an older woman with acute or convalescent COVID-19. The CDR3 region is CASSLSGENTEAFF. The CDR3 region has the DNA TGCGCCAGCAGCTTGTCAGGGGAGAACACTGAAGCTTTCTTT.